Below, one TCR beta chain is given with its context. The germline gives CDR1 MNHNY, CDR2 SVGAGI (reference sequence). This CDR3 contains 12 residues. V was clipped by 4 bases and J by 6 bases, with 9 bases between them. This sample was taken from a study of cytomegalovirus exposure and HLA in healthy donors. The PCR contained 60 Vbeta and 13 Jbeta primers. Assay: immunoSEQ multiplex PCR; the TCRdb copy retains only in-frame clones and omits some. This sample has roughly 77,000 clones, with around 67% found just once. The sequenced sample consisted of PBMCs. The J gene is TRBJ1-1, the V gene TRBV6-6; no clear D gene. The sequence came from a woman in her forties or fifties in good health and CMV-seropositive. The chain's CDR3 is CASSFGEAEAFF. The DNA of the CDR3 is TGTGCCAGCAGTTTTGGGGAGGCTGAAGCTTTCTTT.